The 23 T cell receptor beta chains below come from one sample, sequenced in a study of Tregs in tolerant kidney transplant recipients (dated by TCRdb to between 2018 and 2020). Library method: the immunoSEQ multiplex PCR assay. TCRdb took over this immuneACCESS table, retaining in-frame rearrangements with V and J assigned. Such tables are incomplete; in checked studies, under half of the missing clones stem from an unresolved V gene, and the remainder is unexplained. The sample table gives roughly 5,500 clones. The ten largest clonotypes hold around 7% of the sample. Related donors were used in the transplants with nonmyeloablative bone marrow transplantation, and mixed chimerism was transient in the human trials. The source material was CD4+ T cells from blood (PBMCs), sampled around 15 months after the transplant. Receptor source: a human patient who received a combined kidney and bone marrow transplant. After a transplant, some of the T cells may come from the graft donor.

Regarding this clone: The read ends 3 residues before the CDR3 terminus; that terminus is restored from the germline J gene. The V gene is TRBV19, the J gene TRBJ1-1; D not certain. V lost 6 bases, J lost 0 bases, and 20 bases lay in between. The CDR3 has 17 residues. Germline-derived CDR1 and CDR2 are LNHDA and SQIVND (reference sequence). CDR3 bases read: TGTGCCAGTAGCCGGAAAACCGTAAGCGGGATGAACACTGAA. Translated: CASSRKTVSGMNTE. The complete CDR3 reads CASSRKTVSGMNTEAFF.

With regard to this clone: The observed sequence ends 3 residues before the CDR3 terminus, with the missing tail filled in from the germline J gene. The chain uses TRBV20-1 and TRBJ2-7; 7 nucleotides line up with TRBD2. The CDR3 consists of 12 residues. Germline V CDR1 and CDR2: DFQATT, SNEGSKA (reference sequence). V lost 6 bases to trimming and J lost 4 bases; unmatched junction nucleotides: 6. CDR3 residues: CSATGRTYEQYF. CDR3 DNA, as far as it was read: TGCAGTGCGACCGGGAGGACTTACGAG.

A note on this clone: The missing CDR3 end, 3 residues past where the read stops, is filled in from the germline J gene. V usage is TRBV11-3 and J usage is TRBJ2-1, with D maybe TRBD2 (5 bases). Trimming cost V 5 bases and J 0 bases, with 11 bases left between them. This CDR3 region has 15 residues. In germline, CDR1 is SGHNT, CDR2 YENEEA. The covered CDR3 bases are TGTGCCAGCAGCCACGGGGTAGCCTCCTACAATGAG. Protein sequence: CASSHGVASYNE. The full CDR3 sequence reads CASSHGVASYNEQFF.

Concerning this clone: The CDR3 is cut off 3 residues early in the read; its end comes from the germline J gene. The chain links TRBV7-9 to TRBJ2-7, with D possibly matching TRBD1 (5 bases). The CDR3 runs to 13 residues. The V end lost 4 bases, the J end lost 4 bases, and 11 bases lay between the germline ends. Germline V gene data show CDR1 as SEHNR and CDR2 as FQNEAQ (reference sequence). CDR3 sequence reads: CASSSDGAYEQYF. Incomplete CDR3 DNA: TGTGCCAGCAGCTCCGATGGGGCGTACGAG.

Points on this clone: The CDR3 end lies 3 residues beyond the end of the read and is filled in from the germline J gene. The chain combines TRBV2 with TRBJ1-4; D gene ambiguous. Germline CDR1 and CDR2: SNHLY and FYNNEI. This CDR3 has 14 amino acids. Trimming cost V 7 bases and J 6 bases, with 15 bases left between them. The CDR3 DNA, read in part, is TGTGCCAGCACCGAAAGGGTTTCCGATGAAAAA. Amino acid sequence: CASTERVSDEK. The CDR3, in full, reads CASTERVSDEKLFF.

Turning to this clone: The sequence runs out 3 residues before the end of the CDR3; the remainder is reconstructed from the germline J gene. The chain couples TRBV5-1 to TRBJ2-3; 10 bases are shared with TRBD2. V lost 7 bases and J lost 5; bases outside the gene matches: 10. This CDR3 is built from 15 residues. Germline V gene sequence: CDR1 SGHRS, CDR2 YFSETQ. Partial CDR3 DNA: TGCGCCAGCCGATCTGGGACTAGCGTAATAGATACG. Protein: CASRSGTSVIDT. The full CDR3 sequence reads CASRSGTSVIDTQYF.

Notes on this clone: The read gets to within 3 residues of the CDR3 end, and the germline J gene fills in the rest. The chain has TRBV7-2 and TRBJ2-7; TRBD2 matches 8 bases. In germline, CDR1 is SGHTA, CDR2 FQGNSA. V shed 5 bases and J 4 bases; nucleotides not matched to a gene: 10. CDR3 size: 15 residues. Incomplete CDR3 DNA: TGTGCCAGCAGCCCTCGGACTAGCTCCGGGTACGAG. Its translation: CASSPRTSSGYE. The CDR3 in its entirety is CASSPRTSSGYEQYF. The variable domain in full, completed from reference TRBV7-2 and TRBJ2-7, reads GAGVSQSPSNKVTEKGKDVELRCDPISGHTALYWYRQSLGQGLEFLIYFQGNSAPDKSGLPSDRFSAERTGGSVSTLTIQRTQQEDSAVYLCASSPRTSSGYEQYFGPGTRLTVT.

With regard to this clone: Coverage ceases 3 residues before the CDR3 finishes, and the germline J gene fills in the end. The rearrangement joins TRBV2 to TRBJ2-1, with 12 nucleotides matching TRBD2. This CDR3 comprises 13 residues. V lost 10 bases and J lost 6; bases outside the gene matches: 4. From germline, CDR1 is SNHLY and CDR2 FYNNEI. CDR3 DNA, as far as it was read: TGTGCCACACTAGCGGGGGGTCGCAATGAG. Its protein product is CATLAGGRNE. The CDR3 in full is CATLAGGRNEQFF.

A remark on this clone: Read data end 3 residues before the CDR3 end; the end is taken from the germline J gene. The chain links TRBV5-1 to TRBJ1-1; 7 nucleotides agree with TRBD1. The CDR3 sequence is 16 residues long. The V gene's germline CDR1 is SGHRS and CDR2 YFSETQ. J gave up 4 bases and V 0 bases, and 9 bases lay outside the gene matches. The chain's CDR3 is CASSLGPDRAGTEAFF. The covered CDR3 bases are TGCGCCAGCAGCTTGGGGCCAGACAGGGCGGGCACTGAA.

This clone is classed as medium-sized by frequency. The read is 3 residues too short to cover the CDR3 end, so that end is filled in from the germline J gene. This rearrangement joins TRBV6-2 or TRBV6-3 to TRBJ2-5; unclear D gene. This CDR3 has 11 residues. V was trimmed by 4 bases and J by 5 bases, leaving 5 bases between them. CDR1 is MNHEY, CDR2 SVGEGT, per germline. The part of the CDR3 DNA that was read is TGTGCCAGCAGTTGGGCGGAGACC. Translation: CASSWAET. The full CDR3 sequence reads CASSWAETQYF.

About this clone itself: With the read ending 3 residues before the CDR3 end, the germline J gene is used to fill in that end. V is TRBV5-5 and J is TRBJ1-1; no reliable D call. Germline CDR1 SGHKS, CDR2 YYEKEE (reference sequence). The V and J ends lost 5 bases and 4 bases respectively, with 12 bases between them. This CDR3 contains 13 residues. Partial CDR3 DNA: TGTGCCAGCAGGAACATTCGGGGCACTGAA. This translates into CASRNIRGTE. The entire CDR3 reads CASRNIRGTEAFF.

To note about this clone: From the germline J gene comes the end of the CDR3, since the read stops 3 residues before it. The chain carries TRBV29-1 and TRBJ2-5; 7 bases match TRBD1. Germline lookup yields CDR1 SQVTM and CDR2 ANQGSEA. V was pared by 5 bases and J by 5 bases, with 8 bases of the junction left unmatched. CDR3 length: 13 amino acids. CDR3 region: CSVSTGTKETQYF. The CDR3 DNA, read in part, is TGCAGCGTTTCGACAGGGACCAAGGAGACC.

By frequency, this clone is medium-sized. The read is 3 residues too short to cover the CDR3 end, so that end is filled in from the germline J gene. The V call is TRBV7-9, the J call TRBJ2-3; D not certain. CDR1 is SEHNR and CDR2 is FQNEAQ in the germline V gene (reference sequence). The CDR3 runs to 14 residues. The germline V and J ends were trimmed by 5 bases and 2 bases, with 11 bases remaining between them. CDR3 DNA, as far as it was read: TGTGCCAGCAGCCCCCGACTCAACACAGATACG. This encodes CASSPRLNTDT. The full-length CDR3 reads as CASSPRLNTDTQYF.

On this clone: The read terminates 3 residues ahead of where the CDR3 ends, so the germline J gene completes it. The chain uses TRBV12-3 or TRBV12-4 and TRBJ2-3; D remains unclear. V was pared by 8 bases and J by 0 bases, with 15 bases between. This CDR3 spans 15 amino acids. This CDR3 is CASGVRASSTDTQYF. Incomplete CDR3 DNA: TGTGCCAGCGGCGTTAGGGCCTCAAGCACAGATACG.

The CDR3 protein is CASSLEGTGGQGNRNTIYF. The part of the CDR3 DNA that was read is TGCGCCAGCAGCTTGGAAGGAACCGGGGGACAGGGTAATAGAAACACC. The rearrangement links TRBV5-1 to TRBJ1-3; 9 bases fit TRBD1. The observed sequence ends 3 residues before the CDR3 terminus, with the missing tail filled in from the germline J gene. The CDR3 has 19 amino acids. With 0 bases clipped from V and 5 bases from J, the junction kept 15 bases outside the gene matches. Germline V gives CDR1 SGHRS, CDR2 YFSETQ.

Worth noting for this clone: The CDR3 extends 3 residues past the end of the read, so its final part is completed from the germline J gene. The chain employs TRBV20-1 and TRBJ2-7; 7 nucleotides align to TRBD1. The CDR3 length is 14 residues. V was clipped by 8 bases and J by 2 bases; unmatched bases: 12. Germline V gives CDR1 DFQATT, CDR2 SNEGSKA (reference sequence). This CDR3 is CSTLRDRPTYEQYF. Incomplete CDR3 DNA: TGCAGTACCCTCCGGGACAGACCTACCTACGAG.

Judged by frequency, this clone is medium-sized. The read ends 3 residues early relative to the CDR3; the germline J gene fills the gap. The chain uses TRBV7-2 and TRBJ1-2; a possible D gene is TRBD1 (6 bases). The V gene's germline CDR1 is SGHTA and CDR2 FQGNSA. There are 13 residues in the CDR3. Trimming left V 5 bases short and J 5 bases short, with 12 bases between. CDR3 DNA (partial): TGTGCCAGCAGCCAGGGGTCAGGGTATGGC. The encoded protein is CASSQGSGYG. The entire CDR3 sequence reads CASSQGSGYGYTF.

Comments on this clone: The missing CDR3 end, 3 residues past where the read stops, is filled in from the germline J gene. The chain recombines TRBV18 with TRBJ1-5, with TRBD1 matching 7 bases. CDR1 KGHSH and CDR2 LQKENI come from the germline V gene. The V segment lost 4 bases and the J segment 4 bases; nucleotides outside the gene matches: 4. The CDR3 is 14 amino acids. The CDR3 is CASSLGTDNQPQHF. CDR3 DNA (partial): TGTGCCAGCTCACTGGGGACAGATAATCAGCCC.

Remarks on this clone: The sequenced fragment ends 3 residues before the CDR3 boundary, so the rest is inferred from the germline J gene. V is TRBV5-4 and J is TRBJ2-1, with TRBD1 identical over 9 bases. V was pared by 4 bases and J by 7 bases, with 9 bases of the junction left unmatched. The CDR3 covers 15 residues. Germline loops: CDR1 SGHNT, CDR2 YYREEE (reference sequence). CDR3 region: CASSLPGDRVNEQFF. The DNA read from the CDR3 is TGTGCCAGCAGCCTGCCAGGGGACAGGGTAAATGAG.

Concerning this clone itself: The read is 3 residues too short to cover the CDR3 end, so that end is filled in from the germline J gene. The J gene is TRBJ2-5, the V gene TRBV5-1, with TRBD2 matching 11 bases. The CDR3 loop spans 18 amino acids. Germline CDR1 SGHRS, CDR2 YFSETQ. Trimming cost V 4 bases and J 5 bases; bases outside gene matches: 16. The CDR3 is CASSNSGNSGRVGETQYF. CDR3 DNA (partial): TGCGCCAGCAGCAACTCCGGGAATAGCGGGAGGGTTGGTGAGACC.

This clone is labeled medium-sized based on frequency. The sequence runs out 3 residues before the end of the CDR3; the remainder is reconstructed from the germline J gene. The chain joins TRBV19 to TRBJ1-4; no clear D gene. Germline V CDR1 and CDR2: LNHDA, SQIVND (reference sequence). V lost 2 bases to trimming and J lost 7 bases, with 11 bases between them. CDR3 length equals 14 residues. CDR3 DNA (partial): TGTGCCAGTAGTATAAAATGGTCGGGTGAAAAA. It encodes CASSIKWSGEK. The CDR3 as a whole reads CASSIKWSGEKLFF. Full variable domain (rest looked up from reference TRBV19 and TRBJ1-4): DGGITQSPKYLFRKEGQNVTLSCEQNLNHDAMYWYRQDPGQGLRLIYYSQIVNDFQKGDIAEGYSVSREKKESFPLTVTSAQKNPTAFYLCASSIKWSGEKLFFGSGTQLSVL.

This clone ranks as medium-sized in terms of frequency. The read gets to within 3 residues of the CDR3 end, and the germline J gene fills in the rest. This chain connects TRBV29-1 to TRBJ1-2; the D gene is possibly TRBD1 (5 bases). V shed 4 bases and J shed 6 bases, with 9 bases lying between them. The germline CDR1 and CDR2 sequences are SQVTM and ANQGSEA. The CDR3 covers 11 residues. Partial CDR3 DNA: TGCAGCGTTGTTCGGGGGAATGGC. Translating it yields CSVVRGNG. The CDR3 in full is CSVVRGNGYTF. Supplemented by reference TRBV29-1 and TRBJ1-2, the full variable domain reads SAVISQKPSRDICQRGTSLTIQCQVDSQVTMMFWYRQQPGQSLTLIATANQGSEATYESGFVIDKFPISRPNLTFSTLTVSNMSPEDSSIYLCSVVRGNGYTFGSGTRLTVV.

Worth noting for this clone: The read terminates 3 residues ahead of where the CDR3 ends, so the germline J gene completes it. V usage is TRBV5-1 and J usage is TRBJ2-3, with 9 bases fitting TRBD2. In germline, CDR1 is SGHRS, CDR2 YFSETQ. After removal of 4 bases from V and 1 base from J, the junction contained 1 base not matched to a gene. The CDR3 has 14 amino acids. The CDR3 DNA, read in part, is TGCGCCAGCAGCAGACTAGCGGGCACAGATACG. It yields the protein CASSRLAGTDT. The entire CDR3 sequence reads CASSRLAGTDTQYF.